These 4 T cell receptor beta chains were sequenced from one sample in a study of beta chain features in type 1 diabetes (dated by TCRdb to the late 2010s). On the study overall, not on this receptor specifically: Type 1 diabetes patients showed a moderate but significant shortening of TCRB CDR3 length in all four CD4+ subsets.

The antigens these receptors bind are not known. Libraries were constructed by the immunoSEQ multiplex PCR assay. The entire amount of isolated RNA was reverse transcribed using the High Capacity cDNA Reverse Transcription Kit, so the sequenced TCRB transcripts were expressed ones. Imported from immuneACCESS, the table was reduced by TCRdb to in-frame sequences with V and J called. These copies leave out some clones; in studies compared against another copy, an unresolved V gene accounts for under half, and the cause of the remainder is not known. Across this sample there are about 340,000 clones, with 9.3% seen only once. Around 1% of the sample lies in the top ten. The sample was central memory CD4+ T cells from blood. Source of these receptors: a man aged 30 to 39 with type 1 diabetes.

This chain links TRBV11-2 with TRBJ2-2; D call uncertain. The CDR3 has 16 amino acids. CDR1 is SGHAT, CDR2 FQNNGV, per germline. Between the trimmed V and J ends, which lost 2 bases and 3 bases, there was a span of 13 bases. The CDR3, as DNA: TGTGCCAGCAGCTTATTCATGGGGTCTGACACCGGGGAGCTGTTTTTT. It yields the protein CASSLFMGSDTGELFF.

This clone was seen a few times. This chain joins TRBV7-9 and TRBJ1-2; D is unclear. The CDR3 totals 10 residues. Trimming removed 11 bases at V and 4 bases at J, with 8 bases between. Germline-derived CDR1 and CDR2 are SEHNR and FQNEAQ (reference sequence). CDR3 sequence: CAEAGYGYTF. CDR3 in DNA: TGTGCCGAGGCAGGCTATGGCTACACCTTC. Combining the CDR3 with reference TRBV7-9 and TRBJ1-2 gives the whole variable domain DTGVSQNPRHKITKRGQNVTFRCDPISEHNRLYWYRQTLGQGPEFLTYFQNEAQLEKSRLLSDRFSAERPKGSFSTLEIQRTEQGDSAMYLCAEAGYGYTFGSGTRLTVV.

This clone occurred a few times. V gene TRBV29-1 combines with J gene TRBJ2-3; TRBD2 aligns across 11 bases. V dropped 4 bases and J dropped 5; count of bases not matched to a gene: 8. Germline V gene sequence: CDR1 SQVTM, CDR2 ANQGSEA. This CDR3 region has 15 residues. This CDR3 reads CSVVFSGGAQDTQYF. CDR3 DNA: TGCAGCGTTGTCTTTAGCGGGGGGGCACAAGATACGCAGTATTTT.

V usage is TRBV7-2 and J usage is TRBJ2-3; TRBD2 matches 7 bases. There are 16 residues in the CDR3. With 2 bases clipped from V and 0 bases from J, the junction kept 5 bases outside the gene matches. Germline values: CDR1 SGHTA, CDR2 FQGNSA. The CDR3 nucleotides read TGTGCCAGCAGCTTAACTAGCGTCGCTAGCACAGATACGCAGTATTTT. The encoded protein is CASSLTSVASTDTQYF.